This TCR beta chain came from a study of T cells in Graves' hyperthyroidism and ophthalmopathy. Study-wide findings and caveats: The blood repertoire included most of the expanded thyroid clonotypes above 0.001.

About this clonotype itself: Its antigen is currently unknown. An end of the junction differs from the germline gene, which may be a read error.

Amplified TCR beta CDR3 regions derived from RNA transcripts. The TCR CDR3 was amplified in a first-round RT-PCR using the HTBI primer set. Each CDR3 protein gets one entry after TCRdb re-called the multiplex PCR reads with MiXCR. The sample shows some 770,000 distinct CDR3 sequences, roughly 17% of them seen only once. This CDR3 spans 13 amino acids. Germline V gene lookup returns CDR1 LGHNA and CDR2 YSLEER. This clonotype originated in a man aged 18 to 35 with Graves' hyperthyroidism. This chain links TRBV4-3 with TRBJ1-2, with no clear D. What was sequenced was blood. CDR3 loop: CASGQDWDYGYTF. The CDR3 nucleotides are TGCGCCAGCGGCCAAGATTGGGACTATGGCTACACCTTC.